The 24 T cell receptor beta chains listed next were all sequenced from one sample in a study of naive and memory T cell subsets (dated by TCRdb to about 2017). Library generation was performed with UMI-ligation and nested PCR. Sequencing was carried out with an Illumina MiSeq. The ligated cDNA was amplified by four rounds of PCR, in which nested alpha and beta constant region primers were used together with the SP2 primer. The raw public data were reprocessed by TCRdb itself: fastp quality trimming at Q25, MiXCR clonotype calling, in-frame beta chains only. Identical CDR3 protein sequences are pooled into one entry, listed with their most common genes and DNA. Recorded for this sample are about 30,000 distinct CDR3 sequences; 6.7% of them occurred a single time. The ten most abundant clones make up roughly 3.2% of the sample. Sample treatment or condition, as interpreted from the label and publication: skin biopsy from PPD injection site in Mantoux-positive individual. Using 3' ligation of a UMI-containing oligonucleotide to TCR cDNA, the study laid out a robust and sensitive protocol to amplify, sequence and analyze TCRs.

Specimen: skin, collected from a tuberculin skin test site. The receptors shown here come from an adult in good health.

About this clonotype itself: Since a much larger clone is just one base distant, this may be a read error. The chain uses TRBV10-2 and TRBJ2-1; perhaps TRBD2 as D (6 bases). CDR3 length: 12 residues. V shed 3 bases and J shed 16 bases, with 16 bases lying between them. Germline CDR1 and CDR2: WSHSY and SAAADI. CDR3 coding DNA: TGCGCCAGCAGTGATGGATCGCGGGACCCATTCTTC. This gives the protein CASSDGSRDPFF.

A few counts support this clonotype. The rearrangement links TRBV9 to TRBJ2-3, with 7 positions matching TRBD1. Germline loops: CDR1 SGDLS, CDR2 YYNGEE. The V and J ends lost 0 bases and 0 bases, in that order; junction bases with no gene match: 7. There are 17 residues in the CDR3. The CDR3 region has the DNA TGTGCCAGCAGCGTAGAGCCTTCAGGGGGAAGCACAGATACGCAGTATTTT. It codes for CASSVEPSGGSTDTQYF.

This chain links TRBV18 with TRBJ2-7, with TRBD1 matching 9 bases. There are 15 residues in the CDR3. Trimming at V came to 0 bases and at J to 3 bases, leaving 3 bases not matched to a gene. Germline CDR1 reads KGHSH; CDR2 reads LQKENI. This CDR3 reads CASSPPGTGLYEQYF. In DNA, the CDR3 is TGTGCCAGCTCACCACCCGGGACAGGGCTCTACGAGCAGTACTTC.

This clonotype was detected only a few times. This chain connects TRBV10-3 to TRBJ1-3; TRBD1 agrees at 7 bases. This CDR3 is built from 18 residues. In germline, CDR1 is ENHRY, CDR2 SYGVKD. Trimming removed 4 bases from V and 0 bases from J; junction bases left unmatched: 12. The CDR3 here is CAISGPLRDRTSGNTIYF. CDR3 coding DNA: TGTGCCATCAGTGGCCCGCTTCGGGACAGAACCTCTGGAAACACCATATATTTT.

This clonotype was found many times. The chain recombines TRBV14 with TRBJ1-1, with D possibly TRBD1 on 5 matching bases. The V end was cut by 0 bases, the J end by 0 bases, with 11 bases between. Germline V gene sequence: CDR1 SGHDN, CDR2 FVKESK. The CDR3 sequence is 16 residues long. The CDR3 region is CASSQEPGYVNTEAFF. CDR3 in DNA: TGTGCCAGCAGCCAAGAGCCAGGGTACGTGAACACTGAAGCTTTCTTT. The full variable domain, in which reference TRBV14 and TRBJ1-1 provide the parts outside the CDR3, is EAGVTQFPSHSVIEKGQTVTLRCDPISGHDNLYWYRRVMGKEIKFLLHFVKESKQDESGMPNNRFLAERTGGTYSTLKVQPAELEDSGVYFCASSQEPGYVNTEAFFGQGTRLTVV.

In its sample, this clonotype was seen a few times. The chain recombines TRBV5-6 with TRBJ2-7; tentative D call: TRBD1 (5 bases). The CDR3 has 15 residues. Trimming shortened V by 0 bases and J by 2 bases, and 12 bases separated the two germline ends. CDR1 is SGHDT, CDR2 YYEEEE, per germline. The CDR3 is CASSLAAGLPYEQYF. CDR3 bases: TGTGCCAGCAGCTTGGCGGCAGGGCTCCCCTACGAGCAGTACTTC. The full variable domain, in which reference TRBV5-6 and TRBJ2-7 provide the parts outside the CDR3, is DAGVTQSPTHLIKTRGQQVTLRCSPKSGHDTVSWYQQALGQGPQFIFQYYEEEERQRGNFPDRFSGHQFPNYSSELNVNALLLGDSALYLCASSLAAGLPYEQYFGPGTRLTVT.

Many counts were recorded for this clonotype. DNA for the CDR3: TGCGCCAGCAGTGAGGGGACCTACAATGAGCAGTTCTTC. Translating gives CASSEGTYNEQFF. The chain is built from TRBV10-2 and TRBJ2-1, with no clear D. The CDR3 consists of 13 residues. Trimming left V 2 bases short and J 2 bases short, with 4 bases between. From germline, CDR1 is WSHSY and CDR2 SAAADI.

This clonotype has a count of ten or more. The V gene is TRBV7-8, the J gene TRBJ2-2; 8 nucleotides line up with TRBD2. The V and J ends lost 1 base and 6 bases, in that order; junction bases with no gene match: 4. This CDR3 spans 15 amino acids. Germline CDR1 SGHVS, CDR2 FQNEAQ. CDR3 region: CASSLVGGAPGELFF. CDR3 DNA: TGTGCCAGCAGCTTAGTCGGGGGGGCCCCCGGGGAGCTGTTTTTT.

The chain links TRBV29-1 to TRBJ2-3, with TRBD2 as a possible D gene (7 bases). Germline CDR1 is SQVTM and CDR2 is ANQGSEA. Trimming removed 6 bases from V and 3 bases from J, with 10 bases in between. The CDR3 is 12 residues long. The chain's CDR3 is CSVGGRTDTQYF. CDR3 nucleotides: TGCAGCGTGGGGGGGCGGACAGATACGCAGTATTTT.

The sample holds many counts of this clonotype. The chain combines TRBV14 with TRBJ2-4; no firm D call. Trimming stripped 4 bases from V and 2 bases from J, with 12 bases between. This CDR3 region has 15 residues. In germline, CDR1 is SGHDN, CDR2 FVKESK. The CDR3, as DNA: TGTGCCAGCAGCCCACTCAAGCACCCCAAAAACATTCAGTACTTC. It encodes CASSPLKHPKNIQYF.

The chain links TRBV6-6 to TRBJ1-5; 7 nucleotides line up with TRBD1. V shed 6 bases, J shed 4 bases, and the junction held 6 bases outside the gene matches. The V gene's germline CDR1 is MNHNY and CDR2 SVGAGI (reference sequence). This CDR3 is 14 amino acids long. The CDR3 DNA reads as TGTGCCAGCAGAACGGCAGGGGGTAATCAGCCCCAGCATTTT. This translates into CASRTAGGNQPQHF.

This clonotype has at least ten counts. V gene TRBV7-2 combines with J gene TRBJ2-1; D gene ambiguous. With 4 bases removed from V and 4 bases from J, the gap between germline ends came to 5 bases. CDR3 length equals 12 residues. Germline CDR1 and CDR2: SGHTA and FQGNSA. The CDR3 sequence is CASSSWYNEQFF. The CDR3 nucleotides are TGTGCCAGCAGCTCCTGGTACAATGAGCAGTTCTTC.

This clonotype was seen ten or more times. The chain joins TRBV7-9 to TRBJ2-7; D is perhaps TRBD1 (6 bases). V was clipped by 4 bases and J by 3 bases, with 19 bases between them. CDR3 length equals 16 residues. CDR1 SEHNR and CDR2 FQNEAQ come from the germline V gene (reference sequence). The CDR3, as DNA: TGTGCCAGCAGCTCCCGGGACACAACACAGGGCTACGAGCAGTACTTC. It translates to CASSSRDTTQGYEQYF.

The CDR3 reads CASSYVGVGGEKLFF. CDR3 in DNA: TGTGCCAGCAGTTACGTCGGGGTCGGAGGTGAAAAACTGTTTTTT. The gene calls are TRBV6-2 or TRBV6-3 and TRBJ1-4; D not certain. The CDR3 has 15 residues. The V and J ends lost 2 bases and 7 bases respectively, with 14 bases between them. Germline V CDR1 and CDR2: MNHEY, SVGEGT.

This clonotype was seen ten or more times. The chain employs TRBV7-3 and TRBJ2-5; D uncertain. Germline assignment: CDR1 SGHTA and CDR2 FQGTGA. Trimming removed 2 bases from V and 9 bases from J, with 13 bases in between. CDR3 length: 13 residues. CDR3 in amino acids: CASSLQRAGAQYF. The CDR3 region has the DNA TGTGCCAGCAGCTTACAGCGAGCTGGGGCCCAGTACTTC. Filled out from reference TRBV7-3 and TRBJ2-5, the complete variable domain reads GAGVSQTPSNKVTEKGKYVELRCDPISGHTALYWYRQSLGQGPEFLIYFQGTGAADDSGLPNDRFFAVRPEGSVSTLKIQRTERGDSAVYLCASSLQRAGAQYFGPGTRLLVL.

This clonotype was seen repeatedly, ten times or more. This chain uses TRBV5-1 with TRBJ2-6; D is perhaps TRBD1 (6 bases). Germline CDR1 is SGHRS and CDR2 is YFSETQ. The ends were cut back, 4 bases at V and 0 bases at J, with 20 bases in the middle. The CDR3 is made up of 19 amino acids. The CDR3 region is CASSLSYREISSGANVLTF. In DNA form, the CDR3 reads TGCGCCAGCAGCCTAAGTTACAGGGAGATCAGCTCTGGGGCCAACGTCCTGACTTTC.

This clonotype was detected ten times or more. The V and J genes are TRBV21-1 and TRBJ2-6. TRBV21-1 is reported as a pseudogene. The CDR3 consists of 16 residues. CDR3 sequence: CASSKIKLSGANVLTF. The CDR3 DNA reads TGTGCCAGCAGCAAAATAAAACTCTCTGGGGCCAACGTCCTGACTTTC.

This clonotype was recorded at least ten times. CDR3 sequence (DNA): TGTGCCAGCAGTCCTACTAGCGGGGGCCTCTACGAGCAGTACTTC. As protein: CASSPTSGGLYEQYF. The rearrangement links TRBV28 to TRBJ2-7, with 11 nucleotides matching TRBD2. The germline V gene has CDR1 MDHEN and CDR2 SYDVKM. The CDR3 covers 15 residues. Unmatched junction bases numbered 6, after V lost 5 bases and J lost 3 bases.

The table lists this clonotype with many counts. This rearrangement joins TRBV6-1 to TRBJ2-7, with a tentative D call TRBD1 (6 bases). This CDR3 has 14 residues. Trimming pared 6 bases from V and 2 bases from J, leaving 14 bases between. The germline V gene encodes CDR1 MNHNS and CDR2 SASEGT. In nucleotides, the CDR3 is TGTGCCAGCAGATTGCGCGGACAGACCTACGAGCAGTACTTC. Protein: CASRLRGQTYEQYF.

V gene TRBV5-1 combines with J gene TRBJ1-4; 8 nucleotides align to TRBD1. The junction had 7 bases not matched to a gene; V was cut back by 3 bases and J by 6 bases. The CDR3 is 15 residues long. In germline, CDR1 is SGHRS, CDR2 YFSETQ. CDR3 in DNA: TGCGCCAGCAGCTCGGTCCCGGGACAGGATGAAAAACTGTTTTTT. Its translation: CASSSVPGQDEKLFF.

This clonotype was counted many times. V gene TRBV20-1 combines with J gene TRBJ1-1; D may be TRBD1 (5 bases). V lost 6 bases to trimming and J lost 0 bases, with 17 bases between them. The germline gives CDR1 DFQATT, CDR2 SNEGSKA (reference sequence). The length of the CDR3 is 15 residues. The CDR3 bases are TGCAGTGCGCAACCGGAGGGACGGATGAACACTGAAGCTTTCTTT. This translates into CSAQPEGRMNTEAFF.

V gene TRBV19 combines with J gene TRBJ2-3; D not resolved. The CDR3 consists of 12 residues. The ends were cut back, 3 bases at V and 9 bases at J, with 10 bases in the middle. From germline, CDR1 is LNHDA and CDR2 SQIVND (reference sequence). CDR3 bases: TGTGCCAGTAGTATTTCGGGTCACACGCAGTATTTT. As protein: CASSISGHTQYF.

This clonotype was recorded at least ten times. This chain connects TRBV29-1 to TRBJ1-1; D gene ambiguous. This CDR3 is 13 amino acids long. Trimming took 3 bases from V and 0 from J, leaving 8 bases between them. Looked up from germline, CDR1 is SQVTM and CDR2 is ANQGSEA. The CDR3 is CSVDQSMNTEAFF. DNA of the CDR3: TGCAGCGTTGATCAGAGTATGAACACTGAAGCTTTCTTT.

This clonotype was seen ten or more times. The rearrangement joins TRBV9 to TRBJ1-3, with 12 bases lining up with TRBD1. Losses at the gene ends were 4 bases for V and 1 base for J; bases not matched to a gene: 6. Germline CDR1 SGDLS, CDR2 YYNGEE. CDR3 length: 17 amino acids. The CDR3 spells CASSLGTGGASGNTIYF. The CDR3 region has the DNA TGTGCCAGCAGCCTAGGGACAGGGGGCGCTTCTGGAAACACCATATATTTT. The full variable domain, its missing parts supplied by reference TRBV9 and TRBJ1-3, is DSGVTQTPKHLITATGQRVTLRCSPRSGDLSVYWYQQSLDQGLQFLIQYYNGEERAKGNILERFSAQQFPDLHSELNLSSLELGDSALYFCASSLGTGGASGNTIYFGEGSWLTVV.